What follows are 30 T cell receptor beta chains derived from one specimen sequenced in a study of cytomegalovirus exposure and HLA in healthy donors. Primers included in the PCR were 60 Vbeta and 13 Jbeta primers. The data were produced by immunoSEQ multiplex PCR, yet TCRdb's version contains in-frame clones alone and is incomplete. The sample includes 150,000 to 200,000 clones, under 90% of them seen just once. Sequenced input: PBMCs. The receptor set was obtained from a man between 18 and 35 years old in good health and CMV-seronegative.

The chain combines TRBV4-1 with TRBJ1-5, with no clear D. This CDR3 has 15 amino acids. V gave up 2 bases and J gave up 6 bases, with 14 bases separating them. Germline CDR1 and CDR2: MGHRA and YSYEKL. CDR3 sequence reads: CASSQISHGGQPQHF. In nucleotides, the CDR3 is TGCGCCAGCAGCCAAATCTCCCACGGCGGTCAGCCCCAGCATTTT.

The CDR3: CASSRDRVADTQYF. The CDR3, as DNA: TGTGCCAGCAGCCGAGACAGGGTAGCGGATACGCAGTATTTT. This sequence joins TRBV7-8 and TRBJ2-3; TRBD1 matches at 7 bases. This CDR3 contains 14 residues. CDR1 SGHVS and CDR2 FQNEAQ come from the germline V gene. J lost 6 bases, V lost 5 bases, and 8 bases had no gene match.

The CDR3 reads CASSLDQGSRNTEAFF. The CDR3 DNA follows: TGTGCCAGCAGCTTAGATCAGGGGTCGAGAAACACTGAAGCTTTCTTT. This chain joins TRBV7-3 and TRBJ1-1; weak D call: TRBD1 (6 bases). CDR3 length: 16 residues. Trimming shortened V by 2 bases and J by 2 bases, and 15 bases separated the two germline ends. Germline values: CDR1 SGHTA, CDR2 FQGTGA.

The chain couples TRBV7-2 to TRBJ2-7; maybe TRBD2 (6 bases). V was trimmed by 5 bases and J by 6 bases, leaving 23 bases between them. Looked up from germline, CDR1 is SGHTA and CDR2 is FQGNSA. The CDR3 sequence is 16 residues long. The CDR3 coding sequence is TGTGCCAGCAGCCCGTACGGGTGGAGGGATAGGGGCGAGCAGTACTTC. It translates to CASSPYGWRDRGEQYF.

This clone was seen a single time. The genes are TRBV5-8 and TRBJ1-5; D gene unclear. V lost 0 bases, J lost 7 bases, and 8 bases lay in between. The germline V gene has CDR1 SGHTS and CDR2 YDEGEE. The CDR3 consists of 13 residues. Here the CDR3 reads CASSLEEWQPQHF. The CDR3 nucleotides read TGTGCCAGCAGCTTGGAGGAGTGGCAGCCCCAGCATTTT.

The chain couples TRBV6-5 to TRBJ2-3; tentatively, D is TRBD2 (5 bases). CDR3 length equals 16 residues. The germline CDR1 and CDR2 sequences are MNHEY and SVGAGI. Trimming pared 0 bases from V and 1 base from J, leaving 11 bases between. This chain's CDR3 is CASSYSRAAGTDTQYF. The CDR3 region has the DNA TGTGCCAGCAGTTACTCCCGAGCGGCGGGCACAGATACGCAGTATTTT.

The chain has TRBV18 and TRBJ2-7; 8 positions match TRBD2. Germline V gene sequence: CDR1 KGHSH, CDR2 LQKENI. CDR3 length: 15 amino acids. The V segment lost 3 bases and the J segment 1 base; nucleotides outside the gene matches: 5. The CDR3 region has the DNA TGTGCCAGCTCACCCGGGGGGGGTTGGTCCTACGAGCAGTACTTC. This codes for CASSPGGGWSYEQYF.

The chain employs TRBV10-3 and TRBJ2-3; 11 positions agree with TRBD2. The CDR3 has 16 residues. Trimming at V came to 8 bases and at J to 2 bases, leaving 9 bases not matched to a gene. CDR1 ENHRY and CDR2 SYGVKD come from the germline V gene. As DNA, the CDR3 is TGTGCCATCCTAGCGGGAGGACCAATAACCACAGATACGCAGTATTTT. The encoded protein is CAILAGGPITTDTQYF.

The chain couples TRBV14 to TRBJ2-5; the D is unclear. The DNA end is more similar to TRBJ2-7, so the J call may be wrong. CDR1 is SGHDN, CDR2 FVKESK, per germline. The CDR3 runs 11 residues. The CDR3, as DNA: TGTGCCAGCAGCTCGAACTACGAGCAGTACTTC. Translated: CASSSNYEQYF.

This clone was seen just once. Written as DNA, the CDR3 is TGTGCCAGCAGCTACGCCGAAGTCAATGAGCAGTTCTTC. It specifies CASSYAEVNEQFF. The genes are TRBV25-1 and TRBJ2-1; D uncertain. The CDR3 loop spans 13 amino acids. Trimming took off 6 bases at V and 6 bases at J, with 12 bases between the two ends. Germline V gene data show CDR1 as MGHDK and CDR2 as SYGVNS. The whole variable domain, remainder taken from reference TRBV25-1 and TRBJ2-1, is EADIYQTPRYLVIGTGKKITLECSQTMGHDKMYWYQQDPGMELHLIHYSYGVNSTEKGDLSSESTVSRIRTEHFPLTLESARPSHTSQYLCASSYAEVNEQFFGPGTRLTVL.

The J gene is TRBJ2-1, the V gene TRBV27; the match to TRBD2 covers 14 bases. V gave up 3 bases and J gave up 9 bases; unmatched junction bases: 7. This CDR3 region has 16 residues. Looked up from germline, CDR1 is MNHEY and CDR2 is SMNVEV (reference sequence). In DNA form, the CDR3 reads TGTGCCAGCAGTTTCCGGACTAGCGGGAGGAAGGCTGAGCAGTTCTTC. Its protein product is CASSFRTSGRKAEQFF.

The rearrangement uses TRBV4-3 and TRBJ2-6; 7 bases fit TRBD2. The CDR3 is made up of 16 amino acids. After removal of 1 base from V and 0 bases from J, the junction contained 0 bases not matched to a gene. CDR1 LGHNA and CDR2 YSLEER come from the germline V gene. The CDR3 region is CASSQGGGSGANVLTF. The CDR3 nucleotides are TGCGCCAGCAGCCAAGGGGGGGGCTCTGGGGCCAACGTCCTGACTTTC.

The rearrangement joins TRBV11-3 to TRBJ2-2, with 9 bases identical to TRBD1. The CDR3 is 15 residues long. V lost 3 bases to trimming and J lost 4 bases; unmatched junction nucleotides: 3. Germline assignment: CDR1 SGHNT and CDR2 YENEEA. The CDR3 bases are TGTGCCAGCAGCTTCTTACAGGGGGCCACCGGGGAGCTGTTTTTT. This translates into CASSFLQGATGELFF.

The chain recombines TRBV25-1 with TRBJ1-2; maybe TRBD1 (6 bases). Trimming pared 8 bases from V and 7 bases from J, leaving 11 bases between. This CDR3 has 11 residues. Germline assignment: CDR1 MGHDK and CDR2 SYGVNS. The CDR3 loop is CASAQGLGYTF. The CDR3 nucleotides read TGTGCCAGCGCCCAGGGGCTTGGCTACACCTTC.

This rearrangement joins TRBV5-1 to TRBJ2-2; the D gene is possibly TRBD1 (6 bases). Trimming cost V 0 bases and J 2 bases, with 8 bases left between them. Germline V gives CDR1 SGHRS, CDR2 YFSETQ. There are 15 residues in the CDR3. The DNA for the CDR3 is TGCGCCAGCAGCTTGGTAGGGACAAACACCGGGGAGCTGTTTTTT. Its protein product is CASSLVGTNTGELFF.

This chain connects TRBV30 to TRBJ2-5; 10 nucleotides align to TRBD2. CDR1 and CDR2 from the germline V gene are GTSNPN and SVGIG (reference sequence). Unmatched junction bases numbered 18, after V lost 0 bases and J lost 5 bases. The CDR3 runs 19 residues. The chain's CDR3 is CAWSVSRGLATAGRETQYF. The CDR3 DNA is TGTGCCTGGAGTGTCTCACGGGGACTAGCGACCGCCGGTAGGGAGACCCAGTACTTC.

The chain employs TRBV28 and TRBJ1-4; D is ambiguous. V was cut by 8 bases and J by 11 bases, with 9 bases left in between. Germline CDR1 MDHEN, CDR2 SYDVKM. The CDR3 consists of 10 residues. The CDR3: CASGRDKLFF. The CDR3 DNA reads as TGTGCCAGCGGGAGGGATAAACTGTTTTTT.

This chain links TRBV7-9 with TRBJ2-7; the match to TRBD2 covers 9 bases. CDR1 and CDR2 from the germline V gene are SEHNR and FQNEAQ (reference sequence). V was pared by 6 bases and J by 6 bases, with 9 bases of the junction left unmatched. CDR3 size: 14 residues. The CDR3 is CASRYSGGLSEQYF. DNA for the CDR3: TGTGCCAGCAGGTACAGCGGGGGGCTGAGCGAGCAGTACTTC.

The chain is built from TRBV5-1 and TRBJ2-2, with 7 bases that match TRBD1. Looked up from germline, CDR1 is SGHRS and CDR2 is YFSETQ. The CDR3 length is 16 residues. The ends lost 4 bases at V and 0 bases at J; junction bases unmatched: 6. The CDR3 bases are TGCGCCAGCAGCCTCCGGACAGGTGCGAACACCGGGGAGCTGTTTTTT. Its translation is CASSLRTGANTGELFF.

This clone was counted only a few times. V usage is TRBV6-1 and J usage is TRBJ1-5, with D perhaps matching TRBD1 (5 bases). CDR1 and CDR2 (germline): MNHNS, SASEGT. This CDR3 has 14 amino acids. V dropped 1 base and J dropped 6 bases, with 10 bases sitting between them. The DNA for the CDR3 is TGTGCCAGCAGTGAAGGCAGGGATCTTCAGCCCCAGCATTTT. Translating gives CASSEGRDLQPQHF.

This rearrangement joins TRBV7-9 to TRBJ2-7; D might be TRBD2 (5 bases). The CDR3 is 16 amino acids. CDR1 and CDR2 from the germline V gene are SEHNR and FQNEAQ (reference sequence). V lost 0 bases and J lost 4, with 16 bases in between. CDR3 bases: TGTGCCAGCAGCTTAGCCGTCGGGGTAGCTAGGTACGAGCAGTACTTC. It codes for CASSLAVGVARYEQYF.

The CDR3 protein is CAITGTSGGEDTQYF. CDR3 nucleotide sequence: TGTGCCATCACTGGGACTAGCGGGGGGGAAGATACGCAGTATTTT. The chain has TRBV10-3 and TRBJ2-3; 16 positions agree with TRBD2. CDR3 length: 15 residues. The J segment lost 5 bases and the V segment lost 7 bases, leaving 3 bases of the junction unmatched. Germline CDR1 and CDR2: ENHRY and SYGVKD.

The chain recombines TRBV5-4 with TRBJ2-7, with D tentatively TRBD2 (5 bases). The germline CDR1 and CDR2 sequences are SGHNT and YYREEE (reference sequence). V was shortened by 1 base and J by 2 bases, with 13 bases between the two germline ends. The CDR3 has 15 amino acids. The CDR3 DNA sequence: TGTGCCAGCAGCTTGCGGCCCGAGGGAGCCTACGAGCAGTACTTC. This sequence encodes CASSLRPEGAYEQYF.

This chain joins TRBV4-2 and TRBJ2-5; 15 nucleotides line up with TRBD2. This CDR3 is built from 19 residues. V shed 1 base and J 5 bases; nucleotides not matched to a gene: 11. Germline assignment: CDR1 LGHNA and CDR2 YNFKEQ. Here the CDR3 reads CASSQGGLAGGGRRETQYF. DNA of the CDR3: TGTGCCAGCAGCCAAGGTGGACTAGCGGGAGGGGGAAGGAGGGAGACCCAGTACTTC.

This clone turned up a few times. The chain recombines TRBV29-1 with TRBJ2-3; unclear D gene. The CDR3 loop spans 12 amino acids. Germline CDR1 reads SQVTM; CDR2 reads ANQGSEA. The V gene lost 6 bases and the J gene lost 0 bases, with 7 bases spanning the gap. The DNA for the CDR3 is TGCAGCGTCGCACAGAGCACAGATACGCAGTATTTT. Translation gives CSVAQSTDTQYF.

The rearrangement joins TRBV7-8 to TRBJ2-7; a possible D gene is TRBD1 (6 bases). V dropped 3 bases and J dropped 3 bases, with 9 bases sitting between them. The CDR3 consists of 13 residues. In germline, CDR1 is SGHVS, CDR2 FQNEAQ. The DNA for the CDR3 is TGTGCCAGCAGCTTGGAACAGGGCTACGAGCAGTACTTC. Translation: CASSLEQGYEQYF. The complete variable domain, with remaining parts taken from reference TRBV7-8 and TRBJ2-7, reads GAGVSQSPRYKVAKRGQDVALRCDPISGHVSLFWYQQALGQGPEFLTYFQNEAQLDKSGLPSDRFFAERPEGSVSTLKIQRTQQEDSAVYLCASSLEQGYEQYFGPGTRLTVT.

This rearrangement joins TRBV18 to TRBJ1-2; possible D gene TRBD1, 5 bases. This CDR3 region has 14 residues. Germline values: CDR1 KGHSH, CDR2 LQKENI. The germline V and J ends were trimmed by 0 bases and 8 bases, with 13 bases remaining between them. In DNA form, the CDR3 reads TGTGCCAGCTCACCACCGGAAAAGGGGAAGGGCTACACCTTC. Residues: CASSPPEKGKGYTF.

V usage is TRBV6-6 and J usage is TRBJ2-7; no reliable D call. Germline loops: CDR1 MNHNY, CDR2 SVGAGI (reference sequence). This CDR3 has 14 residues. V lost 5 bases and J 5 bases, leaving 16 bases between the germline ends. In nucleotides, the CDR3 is TGTGCCAGCAGTCAAGACATCCTAAAGAACGAGCAGTACTTC. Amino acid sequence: CASSQDILKNEQYF.

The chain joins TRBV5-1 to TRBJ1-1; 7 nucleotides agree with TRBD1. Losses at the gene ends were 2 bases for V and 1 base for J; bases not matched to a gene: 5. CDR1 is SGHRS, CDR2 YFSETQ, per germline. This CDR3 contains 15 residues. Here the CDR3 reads CASSFRTGGNTEAFF. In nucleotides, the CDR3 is TGCGCCAGCAGCTTCCGGACAGGAGGGAACACTGAAGCTTTCTTT.

This CDR3 is CAIRGQGPRSYEQYF. CDR3 nucleotide sequence: TGTGCCATCAGAGGACAGGGCCCACGCTCCTACGAGCAGTACTTC. V usage is TRBV10-3 and J usage is TRBJ2-7, with 8 nucleotides matching TRBD1. The J segment lost 0 bases and the V segment lost 6 bases, leaving 7 bases of the junction unmatched. The V gene's germline CDR1 is ENHRY and CDR2 SYGVKD. There are 15 residues in the CDR3.